The clone carrying this T cell receptor (beta chain) has at least ten counts. Its target is unknown. This sample is part of a study of molecular identifiers for immune sequencing clone quantification. Whole-study findings and limits: Same-barcode identical TCR molecules could make highly expanded clones look smaller than they are. The study reportedly detected spiked Jurkat TCR RNA from one cell among about a million naive cells. In CMV-specific effectors, clones above 20 copies held over 97% of molecules; naive, under 1%.

Naive CD8 T cells were picked out by sorting for CD8+CD4-CCR7+CD45RA+. Germline assignment: CDR1 MNHEY and CDR2 SVGEGT. The V end was cut by 1 base, the J end by 5 bases, with 14 bases between. This CDR3 contains 15 residues. Using its own MiXCR run on the PCR reads, TCRdb lists one record per CDR3 protein. Among about 640,000 distinct CDR3 sequences, 15% to 20% were seen once, and the ten largest hold roughly 0.85%. The chain joins TRBV6-2 or TRBV6-3 to TRBJ1-1; no reliable D call. The sequence came from a human donor in good health. Some libraries in this study had Jurkat cell RNA spiked in. Sequencing was performed on naive CD8+ T cells from blood, with Jurkat cell RNA spiked in. Subset of the sample: FACS-sorted CD8+CD4-CCR7+CD45RA+ naive T cells. The CDR3 loop is CASSYLGFGRTEAFF. CDR3 sequence (DNA): TGTGCCAGCAGTTACTTGGGCTTTGGGAGGACTGAAGCTTTCTTT.